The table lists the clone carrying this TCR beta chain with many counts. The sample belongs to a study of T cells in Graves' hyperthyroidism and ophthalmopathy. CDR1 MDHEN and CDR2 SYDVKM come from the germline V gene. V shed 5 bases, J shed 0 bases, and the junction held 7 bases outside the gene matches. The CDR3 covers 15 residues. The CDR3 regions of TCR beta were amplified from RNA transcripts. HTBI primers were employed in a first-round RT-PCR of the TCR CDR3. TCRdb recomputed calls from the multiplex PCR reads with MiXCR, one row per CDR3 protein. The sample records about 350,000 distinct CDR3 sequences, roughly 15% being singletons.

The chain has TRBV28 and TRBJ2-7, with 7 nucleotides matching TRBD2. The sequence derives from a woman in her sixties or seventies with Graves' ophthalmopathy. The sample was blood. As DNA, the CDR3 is TGTGCCAGCAGTAATCCAGCGGGGAGCTCCTACGAGCAGTACTTC. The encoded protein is CASSNPAGSSYEQYF.